The 13 T cell receptor beta chains in this list originate from one sample, sequenced in a study of shared clonotypes between healthy human individuals. Clones were sequenced by immunoSEQ multiplex PCR, and TCRdb holds only the in-frame ones, with some missing. The table includes about 1 million clones, around 74% detected once. The sequenced sample was memory CD4+ T cells sorted from blood. Sample subset: CD45RA-negative fraction. The source is a man in his late teens or twenties in good health.

The chain joins TRBV7-8 to TRBJ2-3; D remains unclear. Trimming left V 0 bases short and J 1 base short, with 11 bases between. In germline, CDR1 is SGHVS, CDR2 FQNEAQ. This CDR3 has 16 residues. This CDR3 reads CASSLAISPGTDTQYF. In nucleotides, the CDR3 is TGTGCCAGCAGCTTAGCTATTAGCCCCGGCACAGATACGCAGTATTTT. The variable domain in full, with the rest retrieved from reference TRBV7-8 and TRBJ2-3, is GAGVSQSPRYKVAKRGQDVALRCDPISGHVSLFWYQQALGQGPEFLTYFQNEAQLDKSGLPSDRFFAERPEGSVSTLKIQRTQQEDSAVYLCASSLAISPGTDTQYFGPGTRLTVL.

The V and J genes are TRBV16 and TRBJ1-4; unclear D gene. Trimming cost V 4 bases and J 0 bases, with 9 bases left between them. CDR3 size: 15 residues. Germline CDR1 and CDR2: KGHSY and FQNENV. The CDR3 is CASSPQAATNEKLFF. The CDR3 bases are TGTGCCAGCAGCCCCCAGGCAGCAACTAATGAAAAACTGTTTTTT.

The genes are TRBV25-1 and TRBJ2-2; D is ambiguous. V lost 5 bases to trimming and J lost 0 bases, with 4 bases between them. CDR3 length equals 13 residues. The germline CDR1 and CDR2 sequences are MGHDK and SYGVNS. The CDR3 region is CASSRSNTGELFF. The CDR3 DNA follows: TGTGCCAGCAGTAGATCGAACACCGGGGAGCTGTTTTTT.

This sequence joins TRBV28 and TRBJ2-7; 10 nucleotides align to TRBD1. From germline, CDR1 is MDHEN and CDR2 SYDVKM. V shed 7 bases and J 4 bases; nucleotides not matched to a gene: 4. This CDR3 spans 13 amino acids. Here the CDR3 DNA reads TGTGCCAGCATCGGACAGGGGGAGTACGAGCAGTACTTC. The encoded protein is CASIGQGEYEQYF.

V usage is TRBV11-2 and J usage is TRBJ1-4; D is ambiguous. This CDR3 contains 14 residues. Germline V CDR1 and CDR2: SGHAT, FQNNGV. The germline V and J ends were trimmed by 5 bases and 7 bases, with 14 bases remaining between them. The CDR3 protein is CASSQTGEGEKLFF. In nucleotides, the CDR3 is TGTGCCAGCAGCCAGACGGGTGAGGGTGAAAAACTGTTTTTT.

The chain combines TRBV6-5 with TRBJ1-1; 9 nucleotides agree with TRBD1. The length of the CDR3 is 16 residues. Germline V gene lookup returns CDR1 MNHEY and CDR2 SVGAGI. The V gene end was trimmed by 4 bases and the J gene end by 5 bases; junction bases not matched to a gene: 11. CDR3 in DNA: TGTGCCAGCAGTTTTTTTCAGACAGGGGGAAGAACTGAAGCTTTCTTT. Protein product: CASSFFQTGGRTEAFF.

The chain couples TRBV4-3 to TRBJ1-3; no definite D call. Germline CDR1 and CDR2: LGHNA and YSLEER. This CDR3 comprises 17 residues. V gave up 2 bases and J gave up 0 bases, with 14 bases separating them. The CDR3 sequence is CASSQLQAGLSGNTIYF. The CDR3 DNA reads as TGCGCCAGCAGCCAACTCCAGGCCGGCCTCTCTGGAAACACCATATATTTT.

The rearrangement uses TRBV18 and TRBJ1-1, with D uncertain. This CDR3 region has 15 residues. Trimming removed 6 bases from V and 4 bases from J, with 18 bases in between. Germline-derived CDR1 and CDR2 are KGHSH and LQKENI. The CDR3 sequence: CASSLNPRQSTEAFF. The CDR3 DNA reads TGTGCCAGCTCCTTAAACCCCAGGCAGAGCACTGAAGCTTTCTTT.

This rearrangement joins TRBV7-2 to TRBJ2-1; TRBD2 might be the D (5 bases). The CDR3 runs to 15 residues. Germline CDR1 SGHTA, CDR2 FQGNSA. The V end lost 1 base, the J end lost 7 bases, and 14 bases lay between the germline ends. The CDR3 sequence: CASSLGLDSGNEQFF. CDR3 sequence (DNA): TGTGCCAGCAGCTTAGGGCTAGACTCGGGGAATGAGCAGTTCTTC.

The rearrangement joins TRBV10-1 to TRBJ2-2; TRBD1 is a possible D gene (7 bases). The CDR3 is 15 amino acids. Between the trimmed V and J ends, which lost 6 bases and 5 bases, there was a span of 16 bases. Germline values: CDR1 WNHNN, CDR2 SYGVQD (reference sequence). The CDR3 DNA follows: TGCGCCAGCAGCCTTAGACAGGGAGGTACCGGGGAGCTGTTTTTT. Amino acid sequence: CASSLRQGGTGELFF.

The chain joins TRBV28 to TRBJ1-2, with D hard to call. Germline loops: CDR1 MDHEN, CDR2 SYDVKM. V lost 3 bases and J 0 bases, leaving 8 bases between the germline ends. The CDR3 loop spans 14 amino acids. The CDR3 region has the DNA TGTGCCAGCAGTTTTCCGGGGTCTAACTATGGCTACACCTTC. Translating gives CASSFPGSNYGYTF.

This clone was detected a few times. The gene calls are TRBV7-2 and TRBJ2-5; 11 bases agree with TRBD1. CDR3 size: 13 residues. Trimming removed 3 bases from V and 7 bases from J; junction bases left unmatched: 1. Germline CDR1 and CDR2: SGHTA and FQGNSA. DNA for the CDR3: TGTGCCAGCAGCTTGGGGACAGGGGGGACCCAGTACTTC. The encoded protein is CASSLGTGGTQYF.

The rearrangement uses TRBV6-1 and TRBJ2-7; D unclear. There are 11 residues in the CDR3. V lost 2 bases and J lost 6, with 5 bases in between. Germline assignment: CDR1 MNHNS and CDR2 SASEGT. CDR3 bases: TGTGCCAGCAGTGAAAGAGGCGAGCAGTACTTC. Translation gives CASSERGEQYF.